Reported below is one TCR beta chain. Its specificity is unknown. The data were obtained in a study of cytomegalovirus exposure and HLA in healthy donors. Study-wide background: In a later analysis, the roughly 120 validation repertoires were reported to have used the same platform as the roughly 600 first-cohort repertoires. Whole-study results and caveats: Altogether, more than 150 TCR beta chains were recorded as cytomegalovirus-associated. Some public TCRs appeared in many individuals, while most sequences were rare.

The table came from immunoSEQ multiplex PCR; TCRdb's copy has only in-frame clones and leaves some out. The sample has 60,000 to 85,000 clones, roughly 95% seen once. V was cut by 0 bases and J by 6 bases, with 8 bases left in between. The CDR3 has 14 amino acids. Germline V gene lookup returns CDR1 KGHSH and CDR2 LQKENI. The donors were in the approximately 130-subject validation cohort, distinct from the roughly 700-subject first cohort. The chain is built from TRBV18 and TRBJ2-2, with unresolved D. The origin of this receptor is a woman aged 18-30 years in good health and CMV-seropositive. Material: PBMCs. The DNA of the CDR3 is TGTGCCAGCTCACCACCTTCCAGCGCCGGGGAGCTGTTTTTT. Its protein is CASSPPSSAGELFF.